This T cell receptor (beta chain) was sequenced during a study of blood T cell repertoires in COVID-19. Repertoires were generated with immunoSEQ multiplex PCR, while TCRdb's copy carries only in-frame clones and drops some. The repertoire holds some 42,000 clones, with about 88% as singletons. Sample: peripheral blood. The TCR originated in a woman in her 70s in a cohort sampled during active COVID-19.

CDR3 region: CASSSPGGRAGNTIYF. The CDR3 nucleotides read TGTGCCAGCAGTTCCCCGGGAGGGAGGGCTGGAAACACCATATATTTT. This chain links TRBV28 with TRBJ1-3, with D hard to call. Trimming stripped 4 bases from V and 2 bases from J, with 15 bases between. This CDR3 comprises 16 residues. The germline gives CDR1 MDHEN, CDR2 SYDVKM.